Below, 18 T cell receptor beta chains from the same sample are listed, as sequenced in a study of shared clonotypes between healthy human individuals. Clones were sequenced by immunoSEQ multiplex PCR, and TCRdb holds only the in-frame ones, with some missing. Of just over 2,000,000 clones in the sample, 85% to 95% were seen once. Input material: naive CD4+ T cells sorted from blood. Sample subset: CD45RA+ positively selected. The receptors here all came from a man aged 18 to 30 in good health.

The chain employs TRBV10-3 and TRBJ1-2; no clear D gene. The length of the CDR3 is 17 residues. The V end lost 3 bases, the J end lost 4 bases, and 21 bases lay between the germline ends. Germline V CDR1 and CDR2: ENHRY, SYGVKD. The DNA of the CDR3 is TGTGCCATCAGTGAAAAAGGCCAGGCCCTACCGGGCTATGGCTACACCTTC. This translates into CAISEKGQALPGYGYTF.

The rearrangement joins TRBV7-8 to TRBJ1-1, with D uncertain. V lost 2 bases and J lost 0, with 7 bases in between. CDR3 size: 14 residues. Germline CDR1 is SGHVS and CDR2 is FQNEAQ. CDR3 bases: TGTGCCAGCAGCTTAAAGAGGGTGAACACTGAAGCTTTCTTT. Protein product: CASSLKRVNTEAFF.

V and J are TRBV5-4 and TRBJ1-6, with 7 bases lining up with TRBD1. The CDR3 spans 15 residues. CDR1 SGHNT and CDR2 YYREEE come from the germline V gene (reference sequence). V lost 0 bases and J lost 10; bases outside the gene matches: 7. The CDR3: CASSLGTDRNSPLHF. The CDR3 DNA sequence: TGTGCCAGCAGCTTGGGAACGGACAGGAACTCACCCCTCCACTTT.

This chain links TRBV5-1 with TRBJ1-4; possibly TRBD1 for D (5 bases). This CDR3 contains 15 residues. Trimming took off 4 bases at V and 1 base at J, with 11 bases between the two ends. Germline V gene sequence: CDR1 SGHRS, CDR2 YFSETQ. The CDR3: CASSPQGGTNEKLFF. CDR3 nucleotides: TGCGCCAGCAGCCCGCAGGGAGGAACTAATGAAAAACTGTTTTTT.

This clone was observed a single time. The chain combines TRBV6-5 with TRBJ2-7; no reliable D call. Germline values: CDR1 MNHEY, CDR2 SVGAGI. The CDR3 is 11 amino acids. V shed 7 bases and J shed 0 bases, with 4 bases lying between them. CDR3 region: CASTHSYEQYF. In DNA, the CDR3 is TGTGCCAGCACCCACTCCTACGAGCAGTACTTC.

This chain uses TRBV5-1 with TRBJ1-2, with D possibly TRBD1 on 5 matching bases. Germline CDR1 and CDR2: SGHRS and YFSETQ. This CDR3 contains 15 residues. Trimming removed 4 bases from V and 3 bases from J, with 16 bases in between. CDR3 residues: CASSPTAGVDYGYTF. The CDR3 coding sequence is TGCGCCAGCAGCCCTACAGCGGGGGTGGACTATGGCTACACCTTC.

This clone was detected only once. J is TRBJ2-7 and V is TRBV7-2, with D uncertain. The CDR3 is 12 residues long. With 7 bases removed from V and 2 bases from J, the gap between germline ends came to 9 bases. Germline V lookup: CDR1 SGHTA, CDR2 FQGNSA. The DNA of the CDR3 is TGTGCCAGCATTGAGGCCCCCTACGAGCAGTACTTC. It specifies CASIEAPYEQYF. The whole variable domain, filled in from reference TRBV7-2 and TRBJ2-7, reads GAGVSQSPSNKVTEKGKDVELRCDPISGHTALYWYRQSLGQGLEFLIYFQGNSAPDKSGLPSDRFSAERTGGSVSTLTIQRTQQEDSAVYLCASIEAPYEQYFGPGTRLTVT.

The chain combines TRBV11-2 with TRBJ2-1; 11 bases map to TRBD2. The CDR3 length is 15 residues. CDR1 and CDR2 (germline): SGHAT, FQNNGV. V dropped 3 bases and J dropped 6; count of bases not matched to a gene: 4. CDR3 nucleotide sequence: TGTGCCAGCAGCTTTACTAGCGGGAGAGGCAATGAGCAGTTCTTC. It is translated as CASSFTSGRGNEQFF.

The chain has TRBV19 and TRBJ2-3; 8 nucleotides match TRBD1. From germline, CDR1 is LNHDA and CDR2 SQIVND (reference sequence). This CDR3 has 14 residues. V dropped 10 bases and J dropped 2; count of bases not matched to a gene: 8. CDR3 sequence (DNA): TGTGCCACGGGACAGGCGTTTACCACAGATACGCAGTATTTT. Translated, it gives CATGQAFTTDTQYF.

The CDR3 protein is CASSLGGIPPFNYGYTF. CDR3 nucleotide sequence: TGTGCCAGCAGCTTAGGAGGGATACCCCCATTTAACTATGGCTACACCTTC. The V call is TRBV7-8, the J call TRBJ1-2; D is uncertain. The length of the CDR3 is 17 residues. V lost 1 base to trimming and J lost 1 base, with 16 bases between them. Looked up from germline, CDR1 is SGHVS and CDR2 is FQNEAQ.

The chain joins TRBV4-3 to TRBJ2-7; D is undetermined. The V and J ends lost 0 bases and 2 bases respectively, with 5 bases between them. The CDR3 loop spans 13 amino acids. From germline, CDR1 is LGHNA and CDR2 YSLEER. This CDR3 is CASSQDITYEQYF. The DNA of the CDR3 is TGCGCCAGCAGCCAAGATATAACCTACGAGCAGTACTTC.

This rearrangement joins TRBV30 to TRBJ1-4; 8 bases are a match to TRBD1. The V and J ends lost 1 base and 6 bases, in that order; junction bases with no gene match: 7. CDR1 and CDR2 (germline): GTSNPN, SVGIG (reference sequence). This CDR3 region has 15 residues. In DNA form, the CDR3 reads TGTGCCTGGAGTGACCTCGGACAGGGTTATGAAAAACTGTTTTTT. It yields the protein CAWSDLGQGYEKLFF. Drawing the rest from reference TRBV30 and TRBJ1-4, the complete variable domain is SQTIHQWPATLVQPVGSPLSLECTVEGTSNPNLYWYRQAAGRGLQLLFYSVGIGQISSEVPQNLSASRPQDRQFILSSKKLLLSDSGFYLCAWSDLGQGYEKLFFGSGTQLSVL.

V gene TRBV21-1 combines with J gene TRBJ2-7; the table calls TRBD1, which could not be checked here. TRBV21-1 is a pseudogene. CDR3 length: 16 residues. CDR3 in amino acids: CASSKARTGASYEQYF. CDR3 nucleotide sequence: TGTGCCAGCAGCAAAGCGAGGACAGGGGCGTCCTACGAGCAGTACTTC.

The V gene is TRBV7-2, the J gene TRBJ1-6; the D is unclear. The germline gives CDR1 SGHTA, CDR2 FQGNSA. The CDR3 consists of 13 residues. Trimming stripped 2 bases from V and 10 bases from J, with 9 bases between. CDR3 amino acids: CASSLSTPSPLHF. The DNA for the CDR3 is TGTGCCAGCAGCTTATCTACACCCTCACCCCTCCACTTT.

This clone appeared many times. V and J are TRBV6-5 and TRBJ1-1, with D maybe TRBD1 (5 bases). V lost 7 bases and J 4 bases, leaving 16 bases between the germline ends. CDR3 size: 14 residues. Germline loops: CDR1 MNHEY, CDR2 SVGAGI. CDR3 nucleotides: TGTGCCAGCATGGGGCCGGGGGGGAGCACTGAAGCTTTCTTT. Translating gives CASMGPGGSTEAFF.

The J gene is TRBJ1-1, the V gene TRBV19; D possibly corresponds to TRBD1 (6 bases). The germline V and J ends were trimmed by 4 bases and 0 bases, with 12 bases remaining between them. The V gene's germline CDR1 is LNHDA and CDR2 SQIVND (reference sequence). The CDR3 totals 15 residues. This CDR3 is CASSRRQDMNTEAFF. The CDR3 DNA follows: TGTGCCAGTAGTAGACGACAGGACATGAACACTGAAGCTTTCTTT.

V is TRBV5-1 and J is TRBJ2-1, with D unclear. Germline lookup yields CDR1 SGHRS and CDR2 YFSETQ. The ends were cut back, 2 bases at V and 12 bases at J, with 15 bases in the middle. CDR3 length: 13 residues. Here the CDR3 DNA reads TGCGCCAGCAGCTTTGAAGCCTCTCAAGGGCAGTTCTTC. Translation: CASSFEASQGQFF.

The chain uses TRBV29-1 and TRBJ2-3, with 8 positions matching TRBD1. V lost 7 bases, J lost 1 base, and 7 bases stayed unmatched. Germline V gene lookup returns CDR1 SQVTM and CDR2 ANQGSEA. CDR3 length: 14 amino acids. This CDR3 is CSATGQVGTDTQYF. CDR3 in DNA: TGCAGCGCCACGGGACAGGTCGGCACAGATACGCAGTATTTT.